The clone carrying this T cell receptor beta chain was seen more than once but under ten times. Its target is unknown. TCR beta libraries were made by quantitative 5'-RACE with molecular barcodes. TCRdb called the 5' RACE reads again in MiXCR, with one record for every CDR3 protein. The data contain around 75,000 distinct CDR3 sequences, 5.3% of them seen just once; the ten biggest clones take up roughly 2.3%. This entry comes from a study of CD8 T cells in ankylosing spondylitis. The study's findings and limits: Disease-associated clones were reportedly significantly overrepresented in matched ankylosing spondylitis synovial fluid. Made up of about eight highly homologous variants, a TCR beta motif appeared characteristic of ankylosing spondylitis blood. Some motif variants had been reported before (in reactive arthritis synovial fluid and blood).

The V end lost 5 bases, the J end lost 3 bases, and 10 bases lay between the germline ends. The CDR3 sequence is 14 residues long. Per germline, CDR1 SGHTA and CDR2 FQGNSA. Sample: blood, either unsorted or a sorted T cell fraction (not recorded which). The chain recombines TRBV7-2 with TRBJ1-4, with D unresolved. The TCR sequence derives from a male donor with ankylosing spondylitis or in good health (not recorded which). The CDR3 bases are TGTGCCAGCAGCCCCCCCCCGGCTAATGAAAAACTGTTTTTT. Protein sequence: CASSPPPANEKLFF.